This T cell receptor beta chain appears in the sequencing data of a study of shared clonotypes between healthy human individuals. V lost 1 base, J lost 5 bases, and 15 bases lay in between. Per germline, CDR1 SEHNR and CDR2 FQNEAQ (reference sequence). This CDR3 spans 16 amino acids. The naive CD8 population came from CD45RO-negative cells selected for CCR7, without terminally differentiated effector memory CD45RA+ cells. Data came from immunoSEQ multiplex PCR; TCRdb stores just in-frame clones and leaves some out. The sample includes about 2.1 million clones, 80% to 95% of them seen just once. The TCR originated in a man younger than 30 in good health. Some clones in this sample may be carry-over from other donors' samples. V usage is TRBV7-9 and J usage is TRBJ1-5, with D possibly TRBD1 on 5 matching bases. The sample comprised naive CD8+ T cells from PBMCs. The CDR3 DNA reads as TGTGCCAGCAGCTTAGTTGATCCAGGGAGCTATCAGCCCCAGCATTTT. This gives the protein CASSLVDPGSYQPQHF.